The 24 T cell receptor beta chains below were found in one sample sequenced in a study of blood T cells in healthy people across ages (dated by TCRdb to the mid-2010s). Library generation was performed with 5' RACE. Reads for this sample came from an Illumina HiSeq 2500. The second PCR ran for about 6 to 12 cycles and used a J-beta primer mix along with a sample-barcoded 5' primer. TCRdb handled the public reads itself, with Q25 trimming in fastp and clone calling in MiXCR, and kept productive beta chains. A single entry per CDR3 protein holds the most common genes and DNA from its merged rows. The sample data list 1 million or so distinct CDR3 sequences, and 35% to 55% of these were observed just once. Clones ranked in the top ten supply approximately 20% of the sample. Sequenced: blood. The receptors originated from a woman aged 60-70 years in good health.

V usage is TRBV6-1 and J usage is TRBJ2-1, with a weak D call TRBD2 (6 bases). Germline assignment: CDR1 MNHNS and CDR2 SASEGT. Trimming took 2 bases from V and 5 from J, leaving 13 bases between them. The CDR3 spans 15 residues. CDR3 sequence: CASSETAGWDNEQFF. In nucleotides, the CDR3 is TGTGCCAGCAGTGAAACGGCGGGATGGGACAATGAGCAGTTCTTC.

This clonotype turned up a few times. The chain has TRBV28 and TRBJ2-7; D is uncertain. The V gene's germline CDR1 is MDHEN and CDR2 SYDVKM. Trimming cost V 7 bases and J 4 bases, with 11 bases left between them. This CDR3 contains 12 residues. CDR3 region: CASKGGWYEQYF. The CDR3 coding sequence is TGTGCCAGCAAAGGCGGCTGGTACGAGCAGTACTTC.

This clonotype is a singleton in its sample. The CDR3 nucleotides read TGCGCCAGCAGCCAAGGGACAGGGACCTACAATGAGCAGTACTTC. The encoded protein is CASSQGTGTYNEQYF. The V gene is TRBV4-1, the J gene TRBJ2-1; 8 bases align to TRBD1. The last part of the DNA fits TRBJ2-7 better; the J call may be wrong. Germline V gene data show CDR1 as MGHRA and CDR2 as YSYEKL. The CDR3 loop spans 15 amino acids.

The CDR3: CSAGGRVAYNEQFF. The CDR3 DNA sequence: TGCAGCGCTGGGGGCCGGGTCGCCTACAATGAGCAGTTCTTC. The chain joins TRBV29-1 to TRBJ2-1, with TRBD1 as a possible D gene (6 bases). V lost 7 bases and J 2 bases, leaving 15 bases between the germline ends. The germline CDR1 and CDR2 sequences are SQVTM and ANQGSEA. This CDR3 has 14 amino acids.

In this sample, this clonotype turned up a few times. CDR3 in DNA: TGCAGTGCAACGACTAGCGGGAGCTCCTACGAGCAGTACTTC. Its translation is CSATTSGSSYEQYF. The chain employs TRBV20-1 and TRBJ2-7, with 12 positions matching TRBD2. V shed 6 bases, J shed 0 bases, and the junction held 3 bases outside the gene matches. The CDR3 runs 14 residues. Per the germline V gene, CDR1 is DFQATT and CDR2 is SNEGSKA (reference sequence).

In its sample, this clonotype was seen a few times. The chain has TRBV28 and TRBJ2-3, with D possibly TRBD2 on 5 matching bases. Trimming took 7 bases from V and 0 from J, leaving 14 bases between them. Germline CDR1 MDHEN, CDR2 SYDVKM. This CDR3 spans 15 amino acids. The CDR3 loop is CASTQAAPSTDTQYF. DNA of the CDR3: TGTGCCAGCACCCAAGCGGCCCCCAGCACAGATACGCAGTATTTT.

V and J are TRBV9 and TRBJ2-3, with D possibly matching TRBD1 (6 bases). CDR1 and CDR2 from the germline V gene are SGDLS and YYNGEE. Trimming pared 3 bases from V and 2 bases from J, leaving 10 bases between. The CDR3 consists of 14 residues. CDR3 protein: CASSGGQYTDTQYF. CDR3 coding DNA: TGTGCCAGCAGCGGCGGACAGTACACAGATACGCAGTATTTT. Full variable domain (rest looked up from reference TRBV9 and TRBJ2-3): DSGVTQTPKHLITATGQRVTLRCSPRSGDLSVYWYQQSLDQGLQFLIQYYNGEERAKGNILERFSAQQFPDLHSELNLSSLELGDSALYFCASSGGQYTDTQYFGPGTRLTVL.

The DNA of the CDR3 is TGTGCCAGCAGAGGGACTAGCGGGGGTTACAATGAGCAGTACTTC. It specifies CASRGTSGGYNEQYF. This rearrangement joins TRBV6-6 to TRBJ2-1; 14 bases map to TRBD2. The better agreement between TRBJ2-7 and the DNA end casts doubt on the J call. The germline gives CDR1 MNHNY, CDR2 SVGAGI (reference sequence). This CDR3 is built from 15 residues.

This clonotype turned up a few times. The chain joins TRBV24-1 to TRBJ2-3; no clear D. The CDR3 is 14 amino acids. Germline CDR1 KGHDR, CDR2 SFDVKD. The V gene lost 0 bases and the J gene lost 5 bases, with 8 bases spanning the gap. The DNA of the CDR3 is TGTGCCACCAGTGATTTGACGACCCGAGATACGCAGTATTTT. Translating it yields CATSDLTTRDTQYF.

The sample holds many counts of this clonotype. J is TRBJ2-7 and V is TRBV6-6, with D perhaps matching TRBD2 (5 bases). The V gene lost 9 bases and the J gene lost 1 base, with 16 bases spanning the gap. The germline CDR1 and CDR2 sequences are MNHNY and SVGAGI (reference sequence). The CDR3 is made up of 14 amino acids. CDR3: CASKRGKGSYEQYF. The CDR3, as DNA: TGTGCCAGTAAACGGGGTAAAGGGTCCTACGAGCAGTACTTC.

The genes are TRBV5-8 and TRBJ2-1; 10 bases are a match to TRBD2. The CDR3 has 18 residues. V lost 2 bases, J lost 2 bases, and 10 bases stayed unmatched. Germline assignment: CDR1 SGHTS and CDR2 YDEGEE. The CDR3 DNA follows: TGTGCCAGCAGCTTTAGATCTAGCGGGAGTAATCCCTACAATGAGCAGTTCTTC. Protein: CASSFRSSGSNPYNEQFF. The complete variable domain, with remaining parts taken from reference TRBV5-8 and TRBJ2-1, reads EAGVTQSPTHLIKTRGQQATLRCSPISGHTSVYWYQQALGLGLQFLLWYDEGEERNRGNFPPRFSGRQFPNYSSELNVNALELEDSALYLCASSFRSSGSNPYNEQFFGPGTRLTVL.

This chain joins TRBV29-1 and TRBJ2-3, with D unclear. Trimming removed 4 bases from V and 0 bases from J, with 8 bases in between. There are 13 residues in the CDR3. The germline CDR1 and CDR2 sequences are SQVTM and ANQGSEA. This CDR3 is CSVVLWSTDTQYF. In DNA form, the CDR3 reads TGCAGCGTTGTCCTCTGGAGCACAGATACGCAGTATTTT.

This clonotype was picked up one time. The chain combines TRBV7-3 with TRBJ2-1; 8 bases map to TRBD2. Germline V gene data show CDR1 as SGHTA and CDR2 as FQGTGA. V lost 5 bases and J lost 2; bases outside the gene matches: 8. The CDR3 has 16 amino acids. The CDR3 region has the DNA TGTGCCAGCAGCCCCCGAGCGGGGGTAGCCTACAATGAGCAGTTCTTC. This encodes CASSPRAGVAYNEQFF.

The chain has TRBV29-1 and TRBJ2-3, with TRBD2 matching over 7 bases. Germline assignment: CDR1 SQVTM and CDR2 ANQGSEA. The CDR3 sequence is 21 residues long. The V gene end was trimmed by 6 bases and the J gene end by 0 bases; junction bases not matched to a gene: 27. For the CDR3, the DNA is TGCAGCGTCGAGGGCGGACACGGACCGGGACTACCAAAGACTAGCACAGATACGCAGTATTTT. Its translation: CSVEGGHGPGLPKTSTDTQYF.

V usage is TRBV20-1 and J usage is TRBJ2-1; 10 nucleotides match TRBD2. Germline V CDR1 and CDR2: DFQATT, SNEGSKA (reference sequence). The CDR3 runs to 16 residues. After removal of 2 bases from V and 4 bases from J, the junction contained 8 bases not matched to a gene. The CDR3 region is CSARLPSGGVYNEQFF. The DNA of the CDR3 is TGCAGTGCTAGACTCCCGAGCGGGGGGGTTTACAATGAGCAGTTCTTC.

V and J are TRBV2 and TRBJ2-3; weak D call: TRBD2 (6 bases). This CDR3 has 14 residues. V was cut by 6 bases and J by 3 bases, with 13 bases left in between. Germline V gives CDR1 SNHLY, CDR2 FYNNEI. The CDR3 region is CASRREVTTDTQYF. CDR3 nucleotide sequence: TGTGCCAGCAGGAGGGAGGTAACAACAGATACGCAGTATTTT.

The chain combines TRBV6-6 with TRBJ2-4; D uncertain. The CDR3 consists of 12 residues. CDR1 and CDR2 from the germline V gene are MNHNY and SVGAGI (reference sequence). With 7 bases removed from V and 8 bases from J, the gap between germline ends came to 12 bases. The CDR3 here is CASTPSFDIQYF. In nucleotides, the CDR3 is TGTGCCAGCACTCCATCTTTTGACATTCAGTACTTC.

This clonotype was seen only a few times. This chain connects TRBV12-3 or TRBV12-4 to TRBJ2-1; D may correspond to TRBD1 or TRBD2 (5 bases each). Trimming took 4 bases from V and 0 from J, leaving 13 bases between them. The CDR3 consists of 16 residues. The CDR3 nucleotides are TGTGCCAGCAGTTCCCCTCTCGGGGCCTCCTACAATGAGCAGTTCTTC. Residues: CASSSPLGASYNEQFF.

This clonotype was seen a single time. The chain employs TRBV28 and TRBJ1-1; D might be TRBD1 (5 bases). V was trimmed by 8 bases and J by 4 bases, leaving 11 bases between them. The germline gives CDR1 MDHEN, CDR2 SYDVKM. The CDR3 is 12 residues long. CDR3 nucleotide sequence: TGTGCCAGCGCTACGGGGCCCACTGAAGCTTTCTTT. Its translation is CASATGPTEAFF.

This chain joins TRBV6-1 and TRBJ2-3; D might be TRBD2 (5 bases). The CDR3 runs 18 residues. Germline values: CDR1 MNHNS, CDR2 SASEGT. V dropped 5 bases and J dropped 2 bases, with 23 bases sitting between them. The CDR3 reads CASSRDPGPSFNTDTQYF. CDR3 nucleotide sequence: TGTGCCAGCAGTCGGGATCCGGGCCCCTCATTTAACACAGATACGCAGTATTTT.

The gene calls are TRBV7-9 and TRBJ2-5, with 9 bases fitting TRBD1. V shed 1 base and J 2 bases; nucleotides not matched to a gene: 2. CDR3 size: 15 residues. The germline V gene encodes CDR1 SEHNR and CDR2 FQNEAQ (reference sequence). The CDR3 protein is CASSLVGTGQETQYF. CDR3 bases: TGTGCCAGCAGCTTAGTCGGGACAGGGCAAGAGACCCAGTACTTC. Together with reference TRBV7-9 and TRBJ2-5, the CDR3 gives the full variable domain: DTGVSQNPRHKITKRGQNVTFRCDPISEHNRLYWYRQTLGQGPEFLTYFQNEAQLEKSRLLSDRFSAERPKGSFSTLEIQRTEQGDSAMYLCASSLVGTGQETQYFGPGTRLLVL.

The chain employs TRBV6-5 and TRBJ1-2; 8 bases agree with TRBD1. The germline V gene encodes CDR1 MNHEY and CDR2 SVGAGI. The trim removed 4 bases at V and 3 bases at J, leaving 4 bases unmatched. The CDR3 has 14 amino acids. The CDR3 sequence: CASSWTGLDYGYTF. The CDR3 region has the DNA TGTGCCAGCAGTTGGACAGGGTTGGACTATGGCTACACCTTC.

This chain connects TRBV10-3 to TRBJ2-3, with D perhaps matching TRBD2 (6 bases). The CDR3 covers 17 residues. V lost 6 bases to trimming and J lost 4 bases, with 23 bases between them. Germline V gene lookup returns CDR1 ENHRY and CDR2 SYGVKD. The CDR3 loop reads CAISPSSQRAGPDTQYF. The CDR3 nucleotides are TGTGCCATCAGCCCTTCGTCACAGCGGGCTGGTCCAGATACGCAGTATTTT.

The chain carries TRBV11-2 and TRBJ2-4; D unclear. The CDR3 spans 14 residues. CDR1 is SGHAT, CDR2 FQNNGV, per germline. Trimming pared 0 bases from V and 2 bases from J, leaving 5 bases between. Here the CDR3 reads CASSLENPKNIQYF. The CDR3 bases are TGTGCCAGCAGCTTAGAAAACCCCAAAAACATTCAGTACTTC.